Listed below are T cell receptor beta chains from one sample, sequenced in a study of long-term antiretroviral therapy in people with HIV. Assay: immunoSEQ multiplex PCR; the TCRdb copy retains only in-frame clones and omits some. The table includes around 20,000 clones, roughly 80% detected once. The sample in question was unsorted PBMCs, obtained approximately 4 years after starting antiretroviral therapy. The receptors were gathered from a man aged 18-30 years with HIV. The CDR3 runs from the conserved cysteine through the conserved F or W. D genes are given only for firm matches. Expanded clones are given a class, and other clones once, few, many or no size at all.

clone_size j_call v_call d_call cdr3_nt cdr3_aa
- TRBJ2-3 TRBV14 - TGTGCCAGCAGCCGAGTGGGGGGCCTGCCAGATACGCAGTATTTT CASSRVGGLPDTQYF
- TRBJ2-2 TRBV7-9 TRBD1 TGTGCCAGCAGCCAAAAGGACAGGGGGCGAAACACCGGGGAGCTGTTTTTT CASSQKDRGRNTGELFF
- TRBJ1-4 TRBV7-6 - TGTGCCAGCAGCTTTCTGGGAACCGGGAATGAAAAACTGTTTTTT CASSFLGTGNEKLFF
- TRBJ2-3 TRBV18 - TGTGCCAGCTCATCGGCAAGCACAGATACGCAGTATTTT CASSSASTDTQYF
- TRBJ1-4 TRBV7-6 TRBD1 TGTGCCAGCAGCTTAGGACAGGGTGGGGAAAAACTGTTTTTT CASSLGQGGEKLFF
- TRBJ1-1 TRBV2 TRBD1 TGTGCCAGCACCGGTAGGGACAGTGTAGAAGCTTTCTTT CASTGRDSVEAFF
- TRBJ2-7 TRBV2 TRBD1 TGTGCCAGCAGAGGCGGACAGGGGGCTACCTACGAGCAGTACTTC CASRGGQGATYEQYF
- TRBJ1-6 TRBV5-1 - TGCGCCAGCAGCTTGGCAGTGGGGGGAGGTGATTCACCCCTCCACTTT CASSLAVGGGDSPLHF
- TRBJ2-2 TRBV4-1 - TGCGCCAGCAGCCATCTGGGAGGAACCGGGGAGCTGTTTTTT CASSHLGGTGELFF
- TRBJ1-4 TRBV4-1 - TGCGCCAGCAGCCAAGGACAGCGGCGGTTGACGACTAATGAAAAACTGTTTTTT CASSQGQRRLTTNEKLFF
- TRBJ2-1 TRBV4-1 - TGCGCCAGCAGCCAAGTTAGGGTAGTTGACAATGAGCAGTTCTTC CASSQVRVVDNEQFF
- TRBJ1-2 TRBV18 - TGTGCCAGCTCACCCGCGGGGGTCGGCTATGGCTACACCTTC CASSPAGVGYGYTF
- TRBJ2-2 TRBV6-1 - TGTGCCAGCACCCGAGGGGAGGGGGACACCGGGGAGCTGTTTTTT CASTRGEGDTGELFF
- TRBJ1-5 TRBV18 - TGTGCCAGCTCACGTGTCAGGGAACCGAATCAGCCCCAGCATTTT CASSRVREPNQPQHF
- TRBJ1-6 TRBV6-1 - TGTGCCAGCAGTTCCCGGGACGGAAACTCACCCCTCCACTTT CASSSRDGNSPLHF
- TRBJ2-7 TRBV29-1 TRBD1 TGCAGCGTTGTCCCGCGGACAGGGCCAAACTACGAGCAGTACTTC CSVVPRTGPNYEQYF
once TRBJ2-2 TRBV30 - TGTGCCTGGAGTAGGGGGTTAGTTTCGACCACCGGGGAGCTGTTTTTT CAWSRGLVSTTGELFF
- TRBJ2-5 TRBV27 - TGTGCCAGCAGACAAAGGGAGGATTGGGTGGAGACCCAGTACTTC CASRQREDWVETQYF
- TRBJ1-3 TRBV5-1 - TGCGCCAGCAGCTCCCACCCAGGGACTGGAAACACCATATATTTT CASSSHPGTGNTIYF
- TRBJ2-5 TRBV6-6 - TGTGCCAGCAGTTACTTTACAGGGCAAGAGACCCAGTACTTC CASSYFTGQETQYF
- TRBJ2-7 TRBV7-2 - TGTGCCAGCAGCTTGGTCAGCTCCTACGAGCAGTACTTC CASSLVSSYEQYF
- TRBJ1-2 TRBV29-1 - TGCAGCGTCACGGGGCAATACTATGGCTACACCTTC CSVTGQYYGYTF
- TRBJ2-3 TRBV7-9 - TGTGCCAGCAGCTTAGTGGGTACAGATACGCAGTATTTT CASSLVGTDTQYF
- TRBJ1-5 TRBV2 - TGTGCCAGCTTAATCGATTGGGACGTCGGCCACCAGCATTTT CASLIDWDVGHQHF
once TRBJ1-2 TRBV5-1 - TGCGCCAGCAGCTTGTCCCAGACGTATGGCTACACCTTC CASSLSQTYGYTF
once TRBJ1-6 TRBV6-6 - TGTGCCAGCAGCACCGGGGCGGGCAGTACCCACTTT CASSTGAGSTHF
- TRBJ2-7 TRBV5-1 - TGCGCCAGCAGCTGGATAACGGTATCGACTTCCTCCTCCGAGCAGTACTTC CASSWITVSTSSSEQYF
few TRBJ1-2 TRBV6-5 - TGTGCCAGCAGTTACGTGTCGAACTATGGCTACACCTTC CASSYVSNYGYTF
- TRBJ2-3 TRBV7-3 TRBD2 TGTGCCAGCAGCTTTGCGGGGGGGCTCACAGATACGCAGTATTTT CASSFAGGLTDTQYF
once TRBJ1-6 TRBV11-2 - TGTGCCAGCAGCCCCCGAGTTGCGGGGAATTCACCCCTCCACTTT CASSPRVAGNSPLHF
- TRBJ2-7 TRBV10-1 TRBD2 TGCGCCAGCAGTTCCTCGGGGGGGATCTACGAGCAGTACTTC CASSSSGGIYEQYF
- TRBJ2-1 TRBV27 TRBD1 TGTGCCAGCAGTCTGGGGACAGGGTACAATGAGCAGTTCTTC CASSLGTGYNEQFF
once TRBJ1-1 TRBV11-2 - TGTGCCAGCAGCTTAGCCGGGTACACTGAAGCTTTCTTT CASSLAGYTEAFF
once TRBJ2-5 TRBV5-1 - TGCGCCAGCAGCCAAACCCAGACAGGCCGGGGGGAGACCCAGTACTTC CASSQTQTGRGETQYF
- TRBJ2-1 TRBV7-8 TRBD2 TGTGCCAGCAGCTTAGCGCTGCTAGCGGGGGGTTACAATGAGCAGTTCTTC CASSLALLAGGYNEQFF
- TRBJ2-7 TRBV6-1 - TGTGCCAGCGGTAACCGGGACCACCCCTACGAGCAGTACTTC CASGNRDHPYEQYF
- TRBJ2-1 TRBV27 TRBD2 TGTGCCAGCAGTTTGCGGCGGGGGGGCAATGAGCAGTTCTTC CASSLRRGGNEQFF
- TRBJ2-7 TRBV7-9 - TGTGCCAGCAGCTTAATTGAGGGTCTGTACGAGCAGTACTTC CASSLIEGLYEQYF
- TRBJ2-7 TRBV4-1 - TGCGCCAGCAGCTATGGGGGGGCCGTGGGGTACGAGCAGTACTTC CASSYGGAVGYEQYF
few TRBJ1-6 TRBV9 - TGTGCCAGCAATGGGCAGGGGCTTGATAATTCACCCCTCCACTTT CASNGQGLDNSPLHF
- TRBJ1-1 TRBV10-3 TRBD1 TGTGCCATCAGGGCACACGGTCTCCCGGGACAGATAACTGAAGCTTTCTTT CAIRAHGLPGQITEAFF
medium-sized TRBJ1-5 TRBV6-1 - TGTGCCAGCAGTGTGGGGGCCGAGCAGCCCCAGCATTTT CASSVGAEQPQHF
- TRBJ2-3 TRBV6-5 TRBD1 TGTGCCAGCAGAAACGACAGGGCCCTTGGGAATACGCAGTATTTT CASRNDRALGNTQYF
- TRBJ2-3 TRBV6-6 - TGTGCCAGCAGTTACTGGGAGAGCACAGATACGCAGTATTTT CASSYWESTDTQYF
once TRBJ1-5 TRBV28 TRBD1 TGTGCCAGCAGCTCTCCTGGACAGGGAATCCCATATAGCAATCAGCCCCAGCATTTT CASSSPGQGIPYSNQPQHF
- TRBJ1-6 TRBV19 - TGTGCCAGTAGTATTGGGGACCATAATTCACCCCTCCACTTT CASSIGDHNSPLHF
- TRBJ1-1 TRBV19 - TGTGCCAGTAGTAGGGCTTTTTGGGCGCAAACCATGATGAACACTGAAGCTTTCTTT CASSRAFWAQTMMNTEAFF
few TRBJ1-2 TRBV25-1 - TGTGCCAGCAGTGTGTATACCGCCTCGGGCTATGGCTACACCTTC CASSVYTASGYGYTF
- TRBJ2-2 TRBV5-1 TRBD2 TGCGCCAGCAGATACTTCGGGGGGACCGGGGAGCTGTTTTTT CASRYFGGTGELFF
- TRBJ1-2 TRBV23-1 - TGCGCCAGCAGTCAATGGGGGGGGGAGGAAGTTCATGGCTACACCTTC CASSQWGGEEVHGYTF
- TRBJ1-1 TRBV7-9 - TGTGCCAGCAGAATAGGGAACACTGAAGCTTTCTTT CASRIGNTEAFF
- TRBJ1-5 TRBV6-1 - TGTGCCAGCAGTGAAGCTGGAGCATTTAATCAGCCCCAGCATTTT CASSEAGAFNQPQHF
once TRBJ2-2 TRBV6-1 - TGTGCCAGCACCACAGGGATCACCGGGGAGCTGTTTTTT CASTTGITGELFF
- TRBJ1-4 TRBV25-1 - TGTGCCAGCAGTGACAGTAGGGGTTCGGGTGAAAAACTGTTTTTT CASSDSRGSGEKLFF
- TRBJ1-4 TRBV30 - TGTGCCTGGAGTTGGCAGCTTAATGAAAAACTGTTTTTT CAWSWQLNEKLFF